This TCR beta chain is from a study of T cell responses to AZD1222 COVID-19 vaccine. Study observations and caveats: Unmutated variant regions are reportedly targeted by nearly half of spike-specific TCRs. In all cases, repertoires were sampled only after the peak T cell response. Rises in breadth and depth of Spike-specific TCRs came after two AZD1222 doses. Clonal diversity was possibly underestimated, and white British individuals and females predominated among donors.

About this clone itself: Its antigen is currently unknown.

TCRdb keeps only in-frame clones here, not all; method: immunoSEQ multiplex PCR. The data show approximately 110,000 clones, about 91% seen once. The CDR3 length is 14 residues. V was pared by 0 bases and J by 6 bases, with 12 bases between. Germline CDR1 is KGHSY and CDR2 is FQNENV. Material: peripheral blood, obtained on day 0 of AZD1222 vaccination. The receptor was isolated from an adult in good health. This chain links TRBV16 with TRBJ2-7; D may correspond to TRBD1 or TRBD2 (5 bases each). The CDR3 is CASSQSGGNFEQYF. CDR3 DNA sequence: TGTGCCAGCAGCCAATCTGGGGGAAACTTCGAGCAGTACTTC.